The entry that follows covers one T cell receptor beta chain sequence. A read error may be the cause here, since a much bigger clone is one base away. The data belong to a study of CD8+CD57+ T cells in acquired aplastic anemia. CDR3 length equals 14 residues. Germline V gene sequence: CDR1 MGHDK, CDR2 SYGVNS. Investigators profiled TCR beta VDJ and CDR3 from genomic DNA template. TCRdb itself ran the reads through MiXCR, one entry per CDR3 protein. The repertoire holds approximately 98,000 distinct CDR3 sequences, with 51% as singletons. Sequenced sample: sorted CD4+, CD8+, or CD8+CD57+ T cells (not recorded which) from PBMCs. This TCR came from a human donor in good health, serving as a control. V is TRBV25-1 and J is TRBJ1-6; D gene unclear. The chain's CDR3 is CASRGGGYSSPLHF. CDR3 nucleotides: TGTGCCAGCAGAGGTGGAGGCTATAGTTCACCCCTCCACTTT.